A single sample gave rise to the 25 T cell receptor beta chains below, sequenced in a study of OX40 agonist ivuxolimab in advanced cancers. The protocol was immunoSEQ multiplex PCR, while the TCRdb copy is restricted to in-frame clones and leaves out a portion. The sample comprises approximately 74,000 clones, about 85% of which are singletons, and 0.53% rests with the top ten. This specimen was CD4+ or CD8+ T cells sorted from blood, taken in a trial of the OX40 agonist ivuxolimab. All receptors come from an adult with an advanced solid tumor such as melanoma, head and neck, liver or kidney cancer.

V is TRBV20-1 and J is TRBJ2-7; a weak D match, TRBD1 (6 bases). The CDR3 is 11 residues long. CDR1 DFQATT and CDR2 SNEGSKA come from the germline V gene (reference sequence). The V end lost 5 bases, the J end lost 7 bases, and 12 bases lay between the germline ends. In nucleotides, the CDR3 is TGCAGTGCTTTAGGACAGAGGGAGCAGTACTTC. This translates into CSALGQREQYF.

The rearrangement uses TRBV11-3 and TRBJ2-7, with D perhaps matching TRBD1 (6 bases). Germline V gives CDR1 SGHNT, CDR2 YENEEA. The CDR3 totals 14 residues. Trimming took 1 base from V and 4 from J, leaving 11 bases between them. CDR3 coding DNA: TGTGCCAGCAGCTTAGGAGGGGGTGGTTACGAGCAGTACTTC. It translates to CASSLGGGGYEQYF.

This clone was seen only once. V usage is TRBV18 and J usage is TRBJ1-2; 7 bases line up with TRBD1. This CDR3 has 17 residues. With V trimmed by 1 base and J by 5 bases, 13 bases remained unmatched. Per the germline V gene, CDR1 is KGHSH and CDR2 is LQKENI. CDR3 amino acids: CASSPLYPGTADYGYTF. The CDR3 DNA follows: TGTGCCAGCTCACCACTCTACCCCGGGACAGCGGATTATGGCTACACCTTC.

The chain's CDR3 is CASSVRALNQPQHF. The CDR3 DNA reads as TGTGCCAGCAGCGTACGGGCTTTAAATCAGCCCCAGCATTTT. The genes are TRBV5-6 and TRBJ1-5, with D uncertain. The V and J ends lost 4 bases and 4 bases respectively, with 12 bases between them. Germline V CDR1 and CDR2: SGHDT, YYEEEE. The CDR3 spans 14 residues.

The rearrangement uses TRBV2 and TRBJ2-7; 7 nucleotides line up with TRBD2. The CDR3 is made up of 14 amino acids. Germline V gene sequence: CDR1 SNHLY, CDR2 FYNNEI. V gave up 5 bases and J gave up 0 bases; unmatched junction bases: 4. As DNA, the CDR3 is TGTGCCAGCAGTAGCGGGGTACTCTCCTACGAGCAGTACTTC. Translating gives CASSSGVLSYEQYF.

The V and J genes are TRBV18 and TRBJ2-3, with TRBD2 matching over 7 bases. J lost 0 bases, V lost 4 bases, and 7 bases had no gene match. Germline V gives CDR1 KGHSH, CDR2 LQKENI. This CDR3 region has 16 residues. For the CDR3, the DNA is TGTGCCAGCTCACAGCGGGGAACTACTAGCACAGATACGCAGTATTTT. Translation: CASSQRGTTSTDTQYF. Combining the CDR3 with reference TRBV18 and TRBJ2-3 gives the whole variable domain NAGVMQNPRHLVRRRGQEARLRCSPMKGHSHVYWYRQLPEEGLKFMVYLQKENIIDESGMPKERFSAEFPKEGPSILRIQQVVRGDSAAYFCASSQRGTTSTDTQYFGPGTRLTVL.

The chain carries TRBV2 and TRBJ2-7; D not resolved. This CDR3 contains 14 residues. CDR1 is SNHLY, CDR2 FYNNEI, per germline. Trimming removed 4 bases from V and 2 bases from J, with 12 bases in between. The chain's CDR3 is CASSVLGRAYEQYF. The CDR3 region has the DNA TGTGCCAGCAGTGTATTGGGCAGAGCCTACGAGCAGTACTTC.

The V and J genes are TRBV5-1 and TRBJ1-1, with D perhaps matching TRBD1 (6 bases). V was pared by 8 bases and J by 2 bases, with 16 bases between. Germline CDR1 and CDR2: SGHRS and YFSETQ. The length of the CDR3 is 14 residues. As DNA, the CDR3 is TGCGCCAGTTCCCGGACAGATTCCAACACTGAAGCTTTCTTT. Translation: CASSRTDSNTEAFF.

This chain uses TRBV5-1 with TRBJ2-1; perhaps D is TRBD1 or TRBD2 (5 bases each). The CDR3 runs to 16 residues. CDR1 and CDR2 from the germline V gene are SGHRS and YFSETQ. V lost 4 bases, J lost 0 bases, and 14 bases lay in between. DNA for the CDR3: TGCGCCAGCAGCCTGATGGGACCAGGCTCCTACAATGAGCAGTTCTTC. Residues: CASSLMGPGSYNEQFF. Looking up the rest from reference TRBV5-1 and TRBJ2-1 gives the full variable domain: KAGVTQTPRYLIKTRGQQVTLSCSPISGHRSVSWYQQTPGQGLQFLFEYFSETQRNKGNFPGRFSGRQFSNSRSEMNVSTLELGDSALYLCASSLMGPGSYNEQFFGPGTRLTVL.

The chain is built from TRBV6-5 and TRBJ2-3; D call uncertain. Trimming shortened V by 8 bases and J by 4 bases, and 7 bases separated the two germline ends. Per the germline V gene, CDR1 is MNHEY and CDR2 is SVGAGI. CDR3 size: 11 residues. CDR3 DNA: TGTGCCAGCCAGAGCTCAGATACGCAGTATTTT. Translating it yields CASQSSDTQYF.

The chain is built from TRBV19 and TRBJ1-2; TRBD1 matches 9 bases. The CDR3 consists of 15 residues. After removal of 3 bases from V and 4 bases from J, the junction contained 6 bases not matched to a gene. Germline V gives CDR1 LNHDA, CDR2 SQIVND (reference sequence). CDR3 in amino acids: CASSIRDREVYGYTF. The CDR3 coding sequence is TGTGCCAGTAGTATCCGGGACAGGGAAGTCTATGGCTACACCTTC.

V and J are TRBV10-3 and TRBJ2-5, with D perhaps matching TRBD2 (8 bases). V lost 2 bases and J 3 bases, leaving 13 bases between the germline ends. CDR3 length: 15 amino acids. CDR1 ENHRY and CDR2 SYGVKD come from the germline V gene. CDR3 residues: CAISELSGTEETQYF. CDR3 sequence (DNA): TGTGCCATCAGTGAGCTTAGCGGGACAGAAGAGACCCAGTACTTC.

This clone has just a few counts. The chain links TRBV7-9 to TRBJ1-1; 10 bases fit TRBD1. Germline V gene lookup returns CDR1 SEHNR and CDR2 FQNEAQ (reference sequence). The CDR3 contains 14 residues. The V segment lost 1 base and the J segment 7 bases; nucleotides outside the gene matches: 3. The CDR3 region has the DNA TGTGCCAGCAGCTTAGGGAGGACAGGGGGTGAAGCTTTCTTT. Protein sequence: CASSLGRTGGEAFF.

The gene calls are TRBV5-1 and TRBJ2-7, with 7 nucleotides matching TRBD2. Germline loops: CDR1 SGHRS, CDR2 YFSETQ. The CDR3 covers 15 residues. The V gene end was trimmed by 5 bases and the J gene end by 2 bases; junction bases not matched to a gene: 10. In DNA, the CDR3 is TGCGCCAGCAGGGCTGAGGCGGGAGTAGCCTACGAGCAGTACTTC. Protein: CASRAEAGVAYEQYF.

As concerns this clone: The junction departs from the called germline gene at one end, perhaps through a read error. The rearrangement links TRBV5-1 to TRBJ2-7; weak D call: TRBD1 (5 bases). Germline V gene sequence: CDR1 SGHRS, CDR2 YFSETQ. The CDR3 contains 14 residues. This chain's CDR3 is CASSVDSSTYGQYF. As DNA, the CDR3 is TGCGCCAGCAGCGTCGACAGTTCCACCTACGGGCAGTACTTC. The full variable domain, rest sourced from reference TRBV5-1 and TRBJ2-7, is KAGVTQTPRYLIKTRGQQVTLSCSPISGHRSVSWYQQTPGQGLQFLFEYFSETQRNKGNFPGRFSGRQFSNSRSEMNVSTLELGDSALYLCASSVDSSTYGQYFGPGTRLTVT.

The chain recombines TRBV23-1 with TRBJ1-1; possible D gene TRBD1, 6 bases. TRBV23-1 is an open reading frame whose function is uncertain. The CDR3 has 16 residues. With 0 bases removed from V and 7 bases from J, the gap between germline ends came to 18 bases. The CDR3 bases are TGCGCCAGCAGTCAATCGTCGGGGGGCGAACTGGGTGAAGCTTTCTTT. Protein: CASSQSSGGELGEAFF.

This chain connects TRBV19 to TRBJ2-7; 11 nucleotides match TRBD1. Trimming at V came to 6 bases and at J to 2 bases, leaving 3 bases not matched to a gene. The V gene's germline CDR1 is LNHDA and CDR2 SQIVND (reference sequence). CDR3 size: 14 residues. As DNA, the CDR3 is TGTGCCAGTAGGGCGGGACAGGGGGCCTACGAGCAGTACTTC. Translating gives CASRAGQGAYEQYF.

CDR3 sequence: CASSPGQSYGYTF. The CDR3 coding sequence is TGTGCCAGCAGCCCGGGACAGAGCTATGGCTACACCTTC. The chain joins TRBV7-6 to TRBJ1-2; 7 bases align to TRBD1. V dropped 5 bases and J dropped 4; count of bases not matched to a gene: 4. This CDR3 is 13 amino acids long. The V gene's germline CDR1 is SGHVS and CDR2 FNYEAQ. Filled out from reference TRBV7-6 and TRBJ1-2, the complete variable domain reads GAGVSQSPRYKVTKRGQDVALRCDPISGHVSLYWYRQALGQGPEFLTYFNYEAQQDKSGLPNDRFSAERPEGSISTLTIQRTEQRDSAMYRCASSPGQSYGYTFGSGTRLTVV.

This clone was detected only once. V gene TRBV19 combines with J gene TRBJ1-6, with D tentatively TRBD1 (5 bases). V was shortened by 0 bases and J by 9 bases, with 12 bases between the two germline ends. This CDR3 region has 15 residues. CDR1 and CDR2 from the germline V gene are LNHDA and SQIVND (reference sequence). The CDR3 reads CASSIDGTGVSPLHF. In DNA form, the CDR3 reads TGTGCCAGTAGTATAGACGGGACCGGGGTTTCACCCCTCCACTTT.

CDR3 in DNA: TGTGCCTGGAGTGAGGGGAATAACTTGGGAGGCTACACCTTC. This gives the protein CAWSEGNNLGGYTF. This rearrangement joins TRBV30 to TRBJ1-2, with D perhaps TRBD1 (5 bases). This CDR3 comprises 14 residues. The germline V gene has CDR1 GTSNPN and CDR2 SVGIG (reference sequence). The V gene lost 1 base and the J gene lost 8 bases, with 17 bases spanning the gap. The full variable domain, its missing parts supplied by reference TRBV30 and TRBJ1-2, is SQTIHQWPATLVQPVGSPLSLECTVEGTSNPNLYWYRQAAGRGLQLLFYSVGIGQISSEVPQNLSASRPQDRQFILSSKKLLLSDSGFYLCAWSEGNNLGGYTFGSGTRLTVV.

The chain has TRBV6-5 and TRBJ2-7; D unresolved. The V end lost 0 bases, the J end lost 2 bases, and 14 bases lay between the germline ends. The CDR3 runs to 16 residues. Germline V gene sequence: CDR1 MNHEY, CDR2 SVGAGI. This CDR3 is CASSYSRGPLPYEQYF. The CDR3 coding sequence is TGTGCCAGCAGTTACTCTAGAGGTCCCTTACCCTACGAGCAGTACTTC.

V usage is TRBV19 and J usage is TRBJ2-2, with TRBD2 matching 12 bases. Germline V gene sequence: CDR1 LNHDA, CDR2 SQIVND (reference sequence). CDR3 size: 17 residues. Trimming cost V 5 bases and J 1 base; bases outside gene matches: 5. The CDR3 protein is CASSYTGLAGNTGELFF. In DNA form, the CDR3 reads TGTGCCAGTAGTTACACGGGACTAGCGGGGAACACCGGGGAGCTGTTTTTT.

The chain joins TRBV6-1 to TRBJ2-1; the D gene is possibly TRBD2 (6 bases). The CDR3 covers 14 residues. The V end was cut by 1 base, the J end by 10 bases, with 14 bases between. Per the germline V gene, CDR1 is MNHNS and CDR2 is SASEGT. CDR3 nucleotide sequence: TGTGCCAGCAGTGAAGTCTCGACGGGGGTAGAGCAGTTCTTC. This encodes CASSEVSTGVEQFF.

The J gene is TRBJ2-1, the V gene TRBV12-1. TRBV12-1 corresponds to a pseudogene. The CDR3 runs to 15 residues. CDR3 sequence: CASSFGPLVGHEQFF. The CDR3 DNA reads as TGTGCCAGCAGCTTTGGGCCTTTGGTGGGACATGAGCAGTTCTTC.

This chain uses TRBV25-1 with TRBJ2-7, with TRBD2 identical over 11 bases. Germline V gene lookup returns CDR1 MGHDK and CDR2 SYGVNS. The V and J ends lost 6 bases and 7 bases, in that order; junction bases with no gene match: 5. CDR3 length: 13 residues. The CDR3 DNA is TGTGCCAGCAGCCTTAGCGGGAGGGGGGAGCAGTACTTC. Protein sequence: CASSLSGRGEQYF.